This TCR beta chain was sequenced in a study of blood T cell repertoires in COVID-19. About the study: The origin of the acute and convalescent COVID-19 samples was the United States, Italy and Spain. PBMCs, B-cell-depleted T cells, or T cells provided the cDNA or gDNA that made up the material.

Authors' processing steps: Amplification of reference gene primers provided the estimated nucleated cell counts. TCRdb keeps only in-frame clones here, not all; method: immunoSEQ multiplex PCR. The V and J calls and clone size were taken over from that table, and D and trimming were inferred from the DNA. The profile shows 250,000 to 300,000 clones, roughly 80% of them singletons. Turning to this clone: The junction departs from germline at one end; a sequencing error may be responsible.

This CDR3 spans 15 amino acids. Germline-derived CDR1 and CDR2 are SSHAT and FNYEAQ (reference sequence). The gene calls are TRBV7-7 and TRBJ1-4, with TRBD1 as a possible D gene (5 bases). Source material: peripheral blood. This clonotype originated in a man between 60 and 75 years old who had recovered from COVID-19. CDR3 DNA: TGTGCTAGCAGCCTATCAGGGTCCGTCGGGGAAAAACTGTTTTTT. Translated: CASSLSGSVGEKLFF.